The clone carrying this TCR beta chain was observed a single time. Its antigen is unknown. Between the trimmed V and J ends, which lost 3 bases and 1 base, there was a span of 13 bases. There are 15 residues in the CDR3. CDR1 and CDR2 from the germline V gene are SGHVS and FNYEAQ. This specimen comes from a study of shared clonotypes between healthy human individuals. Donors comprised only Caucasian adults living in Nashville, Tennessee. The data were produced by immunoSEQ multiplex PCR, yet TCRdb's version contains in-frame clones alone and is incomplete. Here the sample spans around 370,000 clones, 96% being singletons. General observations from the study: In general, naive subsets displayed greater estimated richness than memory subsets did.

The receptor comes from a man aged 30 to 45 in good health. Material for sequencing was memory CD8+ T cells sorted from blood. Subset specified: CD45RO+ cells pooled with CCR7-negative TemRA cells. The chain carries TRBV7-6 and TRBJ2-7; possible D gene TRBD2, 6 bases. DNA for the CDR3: TGTGCCAGCAGCTTGAGACTAGGAATATCCTACGAGCAGTACTTC. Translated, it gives CASSLRLGISYEQYF.